A single sample gave rise to the 19 T cell receptor beta chains below, sequenced in a study of monozygotic twins with inflammatory bowel disease. TCRdb reanalyzed the 5' RACE reads and collapses them to one entry per CDR3 protein, without DNA. The record lists 150,000 to 200,000 distinct CDR3 sequences, of which the ten most abundant hold over 2.5%. Sequenced input: blood. The receptors shown here come from a human donor with ulcerative colitis or Crohn's disease, or a healthy co-twin of an affected twin (not recorded which).

The J gene is TRBJ2-3, the V gene TRBV10-3; TCRdb calls TRBD1, which cannot be checked without DNA. Germline lookup yields CDR1 ENHRY and CDR2 SYGVKD. CDR3 length: 16 residues. This CDR3 is CAISDPGQGSTDTQYF.

The V and J genes are TRBV5-5 and TRBJ2-4; without DNA, the TCRdb call of TRBD1 cannot be checked. The CDR3 runs to 16 residues. Per germline, CDR1 SGHKS and CDR2 YYEKEE (reference sequence). CDR3 sequence reads: CASRMGQILASNIQYF.

The CDR3 loop reads CSVPQLGRLNTEAFF. The V call is TRBV29-1, the J call TRBJ1-1; the TCRdb D gene call, TRBD1, has no DNA to confirm it. Germline V gene lookup returns CDR1 SQVTM and CDR2 ANQGSEA. This CDR3 is built from 15 residues.

The rearrangement uses TRBV12-3 or TRBV12-4 and TRBJ2-7; TCRdb calls TRBD1, which cannot be checked without DNA. The CDR3 length is 15 residues. This chain's CDR3 is CASSLGGGPNYEQYF.

The gene calls are TRBV28 and TRBJ2-7; absent DNA, TCRdb's TRBD2 call cannot be checked. The CDR3 is 12 amino acids. CDR1 is MDHEN and CDR2 is SYDVKM in the germline V gene. The CDR3 sequence: CASGGGVYEQYF.

The V and J genes are TRBV19 and TRBJ2-1; the D call of TRBD2 rests on TCRdb alone, since no DNA is present to check it. The V gene's germline CDR1 is LNHDA and CDR2 SQIVND (reference sequence). The CDR3 runs to 15 residues. The CDR3 region is CASSPRTSSYNEQFF.

The gene calls are TRBV28 and TRBJ2-5; the TCRdb D gene call, TRBD1, has no DNA to confirm it. Germline V gives CDR1 MDHEN, CDR2 SYDVKM. This CDR3 has 13 residues. The chain's CDR3 is CASGRTDQETQYF. Together with reference TRBV28 and TRBJ2-5, the CDR3 gives the full variable domain: DVKVTQSSRYLVKRTGEKVFLECVQDMDHENMFWYRQDPGLGLRLIYFSYDVKMKEKGDIPEGYSVSREKKERFSLILESASTNQTSMYLCASGRTDQETQYFGPGTRLLVL.

V gene TRBV5-4 combines with J gene TRBJ2-1; checking the TCRdb D call of TRBD2 is not possible without DNA. The germline gives CDR1 SGHNT, CDR2 YYREEE (reference sequence). The CDR3 is made up of 15 amino acids. The CDR3 loop is CASSLGVAGANEQFF.

The chain links TRBV10-3 to TRBJ1-2; the D gene TCRdb calls, TRBD1, cannot be checked with no DNA. The CDR3 length is 15 residues. Germline CDR1 reads ENHRY; CDR2 reads SYGVKD. CDR3 loop: CAINRGQGGTYGYTF.

The chain uses TRBV23-1 and TRBJ2-7; TCRdb proposes TRBD1, but this gene call is untestable without DNA. TRBV23-1 is an ORF, and what it does is uncertain. The CDR3 spans 14 residues. CDR3 loop: CASSQGFRSGSTDF.

J is TRBJ1-5 and V is TRBV6-2 or TRBV6-3; the D call of TRBD1 rests on TCRdb alone, since no DNA is present to check it. Germline assignment: CDR1 MNHEY and CDR2 SVGEGT. The CDR3 length is 16 residues. CDR3 amino acids: CASSYSGALSNQPQHF.

J is TRBJ2-2 and V is TRBV25-1. Germline loops: CDR1 MGHDK, CDR2 SYGVNS. The CDR3 is made up of 13 amino acids. CDR3 amino acids: CASSEVFTGELFF. The whole variable domain, remainder taken from reference TRBV25-1 and TRBJ2-2, is EADIYQTPRYLVIGTGKKITLECSQTMGHDKMYWYQQDPGMELHLIHYSYGVNSTEKGDLSSESTVSRIRTEHFPLTLESARPSHTSQYLCASSEVFTGELFFGEGSRLTVL.

This chain connects TRBV10-3 to TRBJ1-6; TCRdb's assignment of TRBD1 cannot be checked, as there is no DNA. The V gene's germline CDR1 is ENHRY and CDR2 SYGVKD. This CDR3 is 14 amino acids long. This CDR3 is CAISDRTDNSPLHF.

V is TRBV28 and J is TRBJ2-5; there is no DNA to check the TCRdb D call of TRBD1. This CDR3 spans 15 amino acids. Germline CDR1 and CDR2: MDHEN and SYDVKM. CDR3 region: CASSFQSGDSETQYF.

The CDR3 spells CASRLTGDSYNSPLHF. The V and J genes are TRBV27 and TRBJ1-6; TCRdb outputs TRBD1, but without DNA this stays unchecked. This CDR3 contains 16 residues. CDR1 is MNHEY, CDR2 SMNVEV, per germline (reference sequence).

The chain carries TRBV13 and TRBJ2-7; TCRdb's D call of TRBD1 is untestable without DNA. The CDR3 is 15 amino acids. The germline gives CDR1 PRHDT, CDR2 FYEKMQ (reference sequence). The CDR3 here is CASSGRGQGGVEQYF.

The chain recombines TRBV29-1 with TRBJ2-6; TCRdb names TRBD1, which stays unverified in the absence of DNA. The CDR3 has 13 residues. Germline assignment: CDR1 SQVTM and CDR2 ANQGSEA. CDR3 amino acids: CSVTGGGTNVLTF.

The chain recombines TRBV29-1 with TRBJ1-2; as DNA is missing, the TRBD1 call by TCRdb cannot be tested. The CDR3 contains 15 residues. Germline values: CDR1 SQVTM, CDR2 ANQGSEA. CDR3 residues: CSAMTGGLHLYGYTF.

The chain joins TRBV20-1 to TRBJ1-5; the D gene TCRdb calls, TRBD1, cannot be checked with no DNA. Germline loops: CDR1 DFQATT, CDR2 SNEGSKA (reference sequence). The CDR3 extends over 17 amino acids. The CDR3 region is CSARRPRGGIGNQPQHF.